These 29 T cell receptor beta chains came from one sample sequenced in a study of T-cell memory formation after mild COVID-19. TCRdb called the 5' RACE reads again in MiXCR, with one record for every CDR3 protein. The repertoire has under 650,000 distinct CDR3 sequences, roughly 18% of them found once; the top ten carry about 11%. Source material: PBMCs or a T cell subset sorted from them (not recorded which). Receptors were obtained from an adult woman who had mild COVID-19 (a few samples of this study predate the infection). Cell type and time point are not known.

The chain couples TRBV6-6 to TRBJ2-3; 7 nucleotides align to TRBD2. From germline, CDR1 is MNHNY and CDR2 SVGAGI (reference sequence). The CDR3 spans 15 residues. V dropped 5 bases and J dropped 6; count of bases not matched to a gene: 11. The CDR3 is CASSTSGGGEDTQYF. CDR3 in DNA: TGTGCCAGCAGTACGAGTGGGGGGGGGGAGGATACGCAGTATTTT.

This clonotype turned up a few times. This chain joins TRBV9 and TRBJ1-2; D is unclear. V was trimmed by 5 bases and J by 3 bases, leaving 14 bases between them. The CDR3 has 14 residues. Germline V gene lookup returns CDR1 SGDLS and CDR2 YYNGEE. The CDR3 region is CASSPIGFDYGYTF. DNA of the CDR3: TGTGCCAGCAGTCCCATCGGATTTGACTATGGCTACACCTTC.

The chain carries TRBV6-2 or TRBV6-3 and TRBJ1-1, with 7 nucleotides matching TRBD1. This CDR3 comprises 14 residues. In germline, CDR1 is MNHEY, CDR2 SVGEGT. V lost 6 bases to trimming and J lost 4 bases; unmatched junction nucleotides: 8. The chain's CDR3 is CASRETGLTTEAFF. The CDR3 DNA reads TGTGCCAGCAGAGAGACAGGGTTGACCACTGAAGCTTTCTTT.

V usage is TRBV2 and J usage is TRBJ2-7; TRBD1 is a possible D gene (7 bases). The CDR3 runs 15 residues. The V gene lost 6 bases and the J gene lost 0 bases, with 15 bases spanning the gap. The germline V gene has CDR1 SNHLY and CDR2 FYNNEI. The CDR3 region is CASRQGGLSSYEQYF. CDR3 nucleotide sequence: TGTGCCAGCAGGCAGGGGGGATTGAGCTCCTACGAGCAGTACTTC.

The sample holds a few counts of this clonotype. The chain couples TRBV30 to TRBJ2-4, with 10 nucleotides matching TRBD1. The CDR3 has 19 residues. V was pared by 2 bases and J by 0 bases, with 13 bases of the junction left unmatched. Germline loops: CDR1 GTSNPN, CDR2 SVGIG (reference sequence). The DNA for the CDR3 is TGTGCCTGGAGTCGGGACAGGGGAAACGGGTGGGCAGCCAAAAACATTCAGTACTTC. Translated, it gives CAWSRDRGNGWAAKNIQYF.

The V call is TRBV24-1, the J call TRBJ2-3; 13 bases are a match to TRBD2. Germline CDR1 is KGHDR and CDR2 is SFDVKD. The CDR3 has 16 residues. Trimming at V came to 3 bases and at J to 3 bases, leaving 2 bases not matched to a gene. CDR3 in DNA: TGTGCCACCAGTGATCCGGGACTAGCGGGGACAGATACGCAGTATTTT. Protein product: CATSDPGLAGTDTQYF.

This clonotype has just a few counts. The chain couples TRBV5-6 to TRBJ2-1; D not certain. The V end was cut by 7 bases, the J end by 8 bases, with 19 bases between. The CDR3 consists of 14 residues. Germline V lookup: CDR1 SGHDT, CDR2 YYEEEE. DNA for the CDR3: TGTGCCAGCCAGCCGGGCGGTCCGGTACATGAGCAGTTCTTC. Protein: CASQPGGPVHEQFF.

There are a few counts of this clonotype. The chain is built from TRBV4-1 and TRBJ1-2; 10 bases are a match to TRBD1. Germline loops: CDR1 MGHRA, CDR2 YSYEKL. V trimming: 3 bases; J trimming: 3 bases; junction bases outside the gene matches: 4. The CDR3 consists of 15 residues. The CDR3 loop is CASSHRQGADYGYTF. CDR3 DNA: TGCGCCAGCAGCCATAGACAGGGGGCAGACTATGGCTACACCTTC.

Many counts were recorded for this clonotype. The chain uses TRBV7-2 and TRBJ1-2; D is uncertain. The CDR3 runs to 13 residues. Trimming removed 5 bases at V and 4 bases at J, with 11 bases between. Germline CDR1 and CDR2: SGHTA and FQGNSA. For the CDR3, the DNA is TGTGCCAGCAGCCTCGGGGAGTCCTATGGCTACACCTTC. Amino acids: CASSLGESYGYTF.

This chain links TRBV29-1 with TRBJ2-6, with 12 bases that match TRBD1. The CDR3 extends over 17 amino acids. The germline V gene encodes CDR1 SQVTM and CDR2 ANQGSEA. The trim removed 6 bases at V and 0 bases at J, leaving 6 bases unmatched. CDR3 in DNA: TGCAGCGTGCCGGGACAGGGGGCTCTCTCTGGGGCCAACGTCCTGACTTTC. Translating it yields CSVPGQGALSGANVLTF.

Ten or more counts support this clonotype. The chain uses TRBV24-1 and TRBJ2-3; the D is unclear. The germline V gene encodes CDR1 KGHDR and CDR2 SFDVKD. The CDR3 totals 11 residues. V dropped 9 bases and J dropped 1 base, with 4 bases sitting between them. This CDR3 reads CATSGTDTQYF. CDR3 DNA sequence: TGTGCCACCTCGGGCACAGATACGCAGTATTTT.

V is TRBV3-1 and J is TRBJ2-7; a possible D gene is TRBD1 (7 bases). Trimming took 4 bases from V and 4 from J, leaving 17 bases between them. There are 15 residues in the CDR3. Germline V gene data show CDR1 as LGHDT and CDR2 as YNNKEL (reference sequence). CDR3 sequence: CASSLRRTGGYEQYF. DNA for the CDR3: TGTGCCAGCAGCCTCCGGCGGACAGGAGGGTACGAGCAGTACTTC.

The CDR3 loop is CASSLRPFGQGPYEQYF. The CDR3 DNA follows: TGTGCCAGCAGCTTAAGACCATTCGGACAGGGCCCCTACGAGCAGTACTTC. The chain uses TRBV7-3 and TRBJ2-7; 8 nucleotides agree with TRBD1. The V gene end was trimmed by 1 base and the J gene end by 2 bases; junction bases not matched to a gene: 10. Germline CDR1 is SGHTA and CDR2 is FQGTGA. CDR3 length: 17 residues.

The table lists this clonotype with a count of one. The rearrangement joins TRBV19 to TRBJ1-1, with a weak D call TRBD1 (5 bases). This CDR3 is built from 14 residues. V was shortened by 6 bases and J by 0 bases, with 11 bases between the two germline ends. Germline CDR1 reads LNHDA; CDR2 reads SQIVND (reference sequence). The CDR3 here is CASRNPGLNTEAFF. In nucleotides, the CDR3 is TGTGCCAGTAGGAATCCGGGACTGAACACTGAAGCTTTCTTT.

This clonotype has just a few counts. The gene calls are TRBV12-3 or TRBV12-4 and TRBJ2-1; TRBD2 agrees at 9 bases. The CDR3 spans 15 residues. With 6 bases clipped from V and 7 bases from J, the junction kept 10 bases outside the gene matches. CDR3 residues: CASSPRREGLNEQFF. CDR3 coding DNA: TGTGCCAGCAGCCCACGGCGGGAGGGACTGAATGAGCAGTTCTTC.

There are a few counts of this clonotype. The chain employs TRBV11-2 and TRBJ2-2, with a weak D call TRBD1 (5 bases). Per the germline V gene, CDR1 is SGHAT and CDR2 is FQNNGV. The length of the CDR3 is 12 residues. Trimming took 7 bases from V and 7 from J, leaving 10 bases between them. The CDR3 DNA sequence: TGTGCCAGCACTGGGGCCGGCGGGGAGCTGTTTTTT. Protein product: CASTGAGGELFF.

This clonotype was seen a handful of times. The J gene is TRBJ1-4, the V gene TRBV12-3 or TRBV12-4; D is uncertain. V dropped 3 bases and J dropped 7 bases, with 12 bases sitting between them. CDR3 length: 14 amino acids. The CDR3 DNA sequence: TGTGCCAGCAGTTTTGAGGGTGTTAGTGAAAAACTGTTTTTT. Protein sequence: CASSFEGVSEKLFF.

V is TRBV4-3 and J is TRBJ2-5; D may be TRBD2 (6 bases). V was shortened by 4 bases and J by 2 bases, with 20 bases between the two germline ends. There are 17 residues in the CDR3. The germline V gene has CDR1 LGHNA and CDR2 YSLEER. As DNA, the CDR3 is TGCGCCAGCAGCCCGCCGAGGGACTCTAAGTGTCAAGAGACCCAGTACTTC. Its translation: CASSPPRDSKCQETQYF.

The sample holds a few counts of this clonotype. The gene calls are TRBV12-3 or TRBV12-4 and TRBJ1-3; weak D call: TRBD1 (5 bases). This CDR3 comprises 15 residues. The V and J ends lost 1 base and 4 bases respectively, with 11 bases between them. DNA of the CDR3: TGTGCCAGCAGTTTAGGTGGACACCTCGGAAACACCATATATTTT. This gives the protein CASSLGGHLGNTIYF.

This clonotype was seen only a few times. The V gene is TRBV6-5, the J gene TRBJ2-7, with TRBD1 matching over 7 bases. With V trimmed by 3 bases and J by 3 bases, 5 bases remained unmatched. This CDR3 region has 14 residues. Germline V gene sequence: CDR1 MNHEY, CDR2 SVGAGI. The CDR3 sequence: CASSYKGGYYEQYF. DNA for the CDR3: TGTGCCAGCAGTTATAAAGGGGGCTACTACGAGCAGTACTTC.

This clonotype was seen a handful of times. The chain uses TRBV5-4 and TRBJ1-3; TRBD1 agrees at 11 bases. This CDR3 has 18 amino acids. V lost 4 bases, J lost 0 bases, and 9 bases stayed unmatched. The germline CDR1 and CDR2 sequences are SGHNT and YYREEE (reference sequence). The CDR3 DNA is TGTGCCAGCAGCAGAGGGACAGGGGGTATCTTCTCTGGAAACACCATATATTTT. Its protein is CASSRGTGGIFSGNTIYF.

This chain uses TRBV5-5 with TRBJ2-1, with 11 bases fitting TRBD1. Germline V CDR1 and CDR2: SGHKS, YYEKEE (reference sequence). The CDR3 has 15 residues. Unmatched junction bases numbered 7, after V lost 3 bases and J lost 8 bases. The CDR3 DNA follows: TGTGCCAGCAGCTCTTGGACAGGGGGCGGCGATGAGCAGTTCTTC. It yields the protein CASSSWTGGGDEQFF.

This clonotype has a count of ten or more. The chain employs TRBV7-2 and TRBJ2-1, with D possibly TRBD2 on 6 matching bases. The V end was cut by 5 bases, the J end by 4 bases, with 15 bases between. The CDR3 has 15 residues. The germline V gene has CDR1 SGHTA and CDR2 FQGNSA. CDR3 amino acids: CASSRTGLEYNEQFF. The CDR3 nucleotides are TGTGCCAGCAGCCGGACGGGACTGGAATACAATGAGCAGTTCTTC.

This clonotype turned up a few times. This chain uses TRBV20-1 with TRBJ2-1, with a tentative D call TRBD1 (6 bases). The germline V gene encodes CDR1 DFQATT and CDR2 SNEGSKA (reference sequence). The CDR3 loop spans 14 amino acids. The V end lost 4 bases, the J end lost 0 bases, and 10 bases lay between the germline ends. CDR3: CSAMDSPSYNEQFF. CDR3 nucleotides: TGCAGTGCTATGGACAGTCCCTCCTACAATGAGCAGTTCTTC.

This chain joins TRBV6-2 or TRBV6-3 and TRBJ2-7; the match to TRBD2 covers 7 bases. With V trimmed by 6 bases and J by 4 bases, 6 bases remained unmatched. Germline V lookup: CDR1 MNHEY, CDR2 SVGEGT. This CDR3 region has 13 residues. CDR3 coding DNA: TGTGCCAGCAGGGTAGCGGGTATATACGAGCAGTACTTC. Its protein product is CASRVAGIYEQYF.

This clonotype has only a few counts. The V gene is TRBV18, the J gene TRBJ1-1; 7 bases line up with TRBD1. This CDR3 comprises 13 residues. The J segment lost 5 bases and the V segment lost 2 bases, leaving 2 bases of the junction unmatched. Germline V gives CDR1 KGHSH, CDR2 LQKENI. In nucleotides, the CDR3 is TGTGCCAGCTCACCAAGGGGGCAGACTGAAGCTTTCTTT. It is translated as CASSPRGQTEAFF.

Only a few counts were recorded for this clonotype. The rearrangement uses TRBV15 and TRBJ2-5; weak D call: TRBD2 (7 bases). Germline CDR1 is LNHNV and CDR2 is YYDKDF (reference sequence). This CDR3 is 16 amino acids long. The V gene lost 5 bases and the J gene lost 5 bases, with 21 bases spanning the gap. CDR3 sequence: CATSPLGGHSRETQYF. As DNA, the CDR3 is TGTGCCACCAGCCCCTTGGGGGGGCACAGTAGGGAGACCCAGTACTTC.

This clonotype was detected ten times or more. The CDR3 is CAWSVQLGTEAFF. The CDR3 DNA reads TGTGCCTGGAGTGTACAACTAGGGACTGAAGCTTTCTTT. The chain employs TRBV30 and TRBJ1-1; D remains unclear. Germline lookup yields CDR1 GTSNPN and CDR2 SVGIG (reference sequence). The CDR3 has 13 amino acids. Trimming stripped 0 bases from V and 5 bases from J, with 10 bases between.

This clonotype was found a few times. This rearrangement joins TRBV6-4 to TRBJ2-1; 8 nucleotides agree with TRBD2. The trim removed 6 bases at V and 15 bases at J, leaving 10 bases unmatched. CDR1 and CDR2 (germline): MRHNA, SNTAGT. The CDR3 totals 12 residues. CDR3 DNA: TGTGCCAGCAGGGCTGGCGGGGGGAAGCCGTTCTTC. Amino acid sequence: CASRAGGGKPFF.